A selection of T cell receptor beta chains follows, all from one sample in a study of blood T cell repertoires in COVID-19. Here immunoSEQ multiplex PCR was the method, and the copy in TCRdb shows in-frame clones only, minus some. The data contain about 82,000 clones, around four fifths of them singletons. The sequenced sample was peripheral blood. These receptors came from a man at least 80 years old with active or convalescent COVID-19. CDR3s include the opening cysteine and the closing phenylalanine or tryptophan. A D gene is named only where the DNA matches it firmly. The size of a clone is reported for some rows only, either as once, few or many, or as a class for expanded clones.

>TRBJ2-1|.|.|TRBV3-1/TRBV3-2
CASSQVFSAEAPNEQFF
TGTGCCAGCAGCCAAGTCTTCTCGGCGGAGGCACCCAATGAGCAGTTCTTC
>TRBJ1-1|.|.|TRBV7-9
CASSLYGNTEAFF
TGTGCCAGCAGCTTATACGGGAACACTGAAGCTTTCTTT
>TRBJ2-1|.|.|TRBV19
CASSQSGSSYNEQFF
TGTGCCAGTAGCCAGTCAGGAAGCTCCTACAATGAGCAGTTCTTC
>TRBJ2-5|.|large|TRBV28
CASSQMETQYF
TGTGCCAGCAGTCAAATGGAGACCCAGTACTTC
>TRBJ2-3|TRBD1|.|TRBV5-1
CASSLDGTGLDTQYF
TGCGCCAGCAGCTTGGATGGGACAGGTCTAGATACGCAGTATTTT
>TRBJ1-1|TRBD1|.|TRBV7-9
CASSLLPGGNTEAFF
TGTGCCAGCAGCTTATTGCCAGGGGGTAACACTGAAGCTTTCTTT
>TRBJ1-3|TRBD1|.|TRBV6-6
CASSRSLTGGLGNTIYF
TGTGCCAGCAGTCGCTCACTTACAGGGGGGTTGGGGAACACCATATATTTT
>TRBJ2-3|.|.|TRBV12-5
CASALLADTQYF
TGTGCTAGTGCCCTACTAGCAGATACGCAGTATTTT
>TRBJ2-2|TRBD1|many|TRBV7-2
CASSTDRGGELFF
TGTGCCAGCAGTACGGACAGGGGTGGGGAGCTGTTTTTT
>TRBJ1-3|.|.|TRBV19
CASSLRTTGNTIYF
TGTGCCAGTAGCCTCAGGACAACTGGAAACACCATATATTTT
>TRBJ2-3|TRBD2|.|TRBV7-9
CASSFKASGGTTDTQYF
TGTGCCAGCAGCTTCAAAGCTAGCGGGGGGACCACAGATACGCAGTATTTT
>TRBJ1-5|TRBD1|.|TRBV19
CASSIQTGNNQPQHF
TGTGCCAGTAGTATACAGACAGGGAACAATCAGCCCCAGCATTTT
>TRBJ2-2|TRBD2|.|TRBV18
CASSPPLAGGSGELFF
TGTGCCAGCTCACCCCCGCTAGCCGGGGGGTCCGGGGAGCTGTTTTTT
>TRBJ1-6|.|.|TRBV6-1
CASSEVGLSPLHF
TGTGCCAGCAGTGAGGTGGGGCTTTCACCCCTCCACTTT
>TRBJ2-3|TRBD2|.|TRBV4-1
CASSQDLPGSGRTDTQYF
TGCGCCAGCAGCCAAGATCTTCCGGGAAGCGGGAGGACAGATACGCAGTATTTT
>TRBJ2-2|TRBD1|.|TRBV12-3/TRBV12-4
CASFGTGVWELFF
TGTGCCAGCTTTGGGACAGGAGTTTGGGAGCTGTTTTTT
>TRBJ2-6|.|.|TRBV29-1
CSVARSAGANVLTF
TGCAGCGTTGCCCGGTCGGCTGGGGCCAACGTCCTGACTTTC
>TRBJ1-6|.|.|TRBV19
CASSMFGGFNSPLHF
TGTGCCAGTAGTATGTTCGGGGGTTTTAATTCACCCCTCCACTTT
>TRBJ1-1|TRBD1|medium-sized|TRBV19
CASSRDREAFF
TGTGCCAGTAGTCGGGACAGGGAAGCTTTCTTT
>TRBJ1-2|TRBD1|.|TRBV15
CATSRDWDRGRYTF
TGTGCCACCAGCAGAGACTGGGACAGGGGTCGCTACACCTTC
>TRBJ1-2|TRBD1|.|TRBV19
CASSRTGTGYGYTF
TGTGCCAGTAGTAGGACAGGTACTGGGTATGGCTACACCTTC
>TRBJ1-4|.|.|TRBV6-5
CASRVLGGNEKLFF
TGTGCCAGCAGGGTCCTGGGGGGTAATGAAAAACTGTTTTTT
>TRBJ1-4|.|.|TRBV19
CASSKNQARGHNEKLFF
TGTGCCAGTAGTAAGAATCAAGCCCGCGGACATAATGAAAAACTGTTTTTT
>TRBJ2-5|TRBD2|.|TRBV27
CASSLRPFGGSGETQYF
TGTGCCAGCAGTTTACGACCCTTCGGCGGGAGTGGAGAGACCCAGTACTTC
>TRBJ1-6|TRBD1|few|TRBV6-5
CASSKGAGESPLHF
TGTGCCAGCAGTAAGGGGGCAGGGGAATCACCCCTCCACTTT
>TRBJ2-3|TRBD1|.|TRBV5-6
CASRLNRGYADTQYF
TGTGCCAGCAGGCTTAACAGGGGTTACGCAGATACGCAGTATTTT
>TRBJ1-5|TRBD1|once|TRBV27
CASSLDRDQPQHF
TGTGCCAGCAGTTTAGACAGGGATCAGCCCCAGCATTTT
>TRBJ2-2|.|.|TRBV11-1
CASSLITGELFF
TGTGCCAGCAGTCTAATTACCGGGGAGCTGTTTTTT
>TRBJ2-1|TRBD1|.|TRBV19
CASSMRQGPREQFF
TGTGCCAGTAGTATGCGACAGGGCCCTAGGGAGCAGTTCTTC
>TRBJ1-2|.|.|TRBV28
CASTLVTPNYGYTF
TGTGCCAGCACCTTGGTTACACCTAACTATGGCTACACCTTC
>TRBJ1-2|.|.|TRBV30
CAWSGKGRDGRYGYTF
TGTGCCTGGAGCGGGAAAGGACGGGACGGGAGATATGGCTACACCTTC
>TRBJ2-2|.|few|TRBV5-1
CASSLGGYGELFF
TGCGCCAGCAGCTTGGGAGGTTACGGGGAGCTGTTTTTT
>TRBJ1-4|.|.|TRBV2
CASSVREGRIGEKLFF
TGTGCCAGCAGTGTTAGGGAGGGAAGGATAGGGGAAAAACTGTTTTTT
>TRBJ2-5|TRBD2|once|TRBV7-2
CASSLRRRERGETQYF
TGTGCCAGCAGCTTAAGGAGGCGGGAGAGGGGTGAGACCCAGTACTTC
>TRBJ1-4|TRBD1|.|TRBV11-1
CASRTTGVSEKLFF
TGTGCCAGCAGAACGACAGGGGTCTCTGAAAAACTGTTTTTT
>TRBJ2-3|.|.|TRBV5-1
CASSLAELGSTDTQYF
TGCGCCAGCAGCTTGGCCGAACTAGGGAGCACAGATACGCAGTATTTT
>TRBJ1-1|.|.|TRBV28
CASSLNEGRSTEAFF
TGTGCCAGCAGTTTAAATGAGGGCCGAAGCACTGAAGCTTTCTTT
>TRBJ1-5|.|.|TRBV5-6
CASSLGGAENQPQHF
TGTGCCAGCAGCCTAGGAGGGGCGGAGAATCAGCCCCAGCATTTT
>TRBJ2-2|.|.|TRBV24-1
CATRARGFNSGELFF
TGTGCCACCAGGGCAAGGGGTTTTAATTCCGGGGAGCTGTTTTTT
>TRBJ1-2|TRBD1|.|TRBV7-2
CASSLGQGYGYTF
TGTGCCAGCAGCTTAGGACAGGGTTATGGCTACACCTTC
>TRBJ2-1|.|.|TRBV12-3/TRBV12-4
CASRLYNEQFF
TGTGCCAGCAGACTCTACAATGAGCAGTTCTTC
>TRBJ2-1|.|once|TRBV4-2
CASSQVGGDNEQFF
TGTGCCAGCAGCCAAGTGGGCGGGGACAATGAGCAGTTCTTC
>TRBJ2-3|TRBD2|.|TRBV29-1
CSVEEGLAGGFTDTQYF
TGCAGCGTTGAGGAGGGACTAGCGGGAGGATTCACAGATACGCAGTATTTT
>TRBJ2-1|TRBD2|.|TRBV3-1/TRBV3-2
CASSHDVTSANEQFF
TGTGCCAGCAGCCATGATGTGACTAGCGCAAATGAGCAGTTCTTC
>TRBJ2-2|TRBD2|.|TRBV5-4
CASSSGQRGSPRGTGELFF
TGTGCCAGCAGCTCCGGACAGCGGGGGAGTCCCCGGGGCACCGGGGAGCTGTTTTTT
>TRBJ2-3|.|.|TRBV29-1
CSVVESTDTQYF
TGCAGCGTTGTGGAGAGCACAGATACGCAGTATTTT
>TRBJ2-2|.|once|TRBV24-1
CATRGGLNTGELFF
TGTGCCACCAGGGGGGGACTTAACACCGGGGAGCTGTTTTTT
>TRBJ1-5|.|.|TRBV7-9
CASSSLNSNQPQHF
TGTGCCAGCAGCTCCCTAAATAGCAATCAGCCCCAGCATTTT
>TRBJ2-3|.|few|TRBV30
CAWSHGTSLGTQYF
TGTGCCTGGAGTCATGGGACATCTCTCGGTACGCAGTATTTT